This T cell receptor beta chain was recorded in a study of CDR3 diversity in severe acne. Per germline, CDR1 ENHRY and CDR2 SYGVKD. There are 13 residues in the CDR3. The germline V and J ends were trimmed by 8 bases and 5 bases, with 10 bases remaining between them. One entry per CDR3 protein results from TCRdb running MiXCR on the PCR reads. This sample has more than 80,000 distinct CDR3 sequences; 45% to 55% occur once, and the top ten carry around 10%. Sequences were obtained from blood. V and J are TRBV10-3 and TRBJ1-6; TRBD1 is a possible D gene (5 bases). This receptor was obtained from a male donor with severe acne vulgaris. The CDR3 here is CAIWDGDNSPLHF. CDR3 nucleotide sequence: TGTGCCATCTGGGACGGCGATAATTCACCCCTCCACTTT.